Given below is one TCR beta chain in context. The data were taken from a study of blood T cell repertoires in COVID-19. Assay: immunoSEQ multiplex PCR; the TCRdb copy retains only in-frame clones and omits some. The sample carries 200,000 to 250,000 clones, about nine tenths recorded once. V was pared by 4 bases and J by 3 bases, with 25 bases between. The CDR3 runs to 18 residues. Germline assignment: CDR1 LGHDT and CDR2 YNNKEL (reference sequence). Everyone who took part was roughly 18 to 100 years old, and they came from over 20 US areas. Cohorts were determined from participant-reported clinical history.

V is TRBV3-1 (or the pseudogene TRBV3-2) and J is TRBJ2-7, with a weak D call TRBD2 (6 bases). The TCR was taken from a woman between 50 and 59 years old in a cohort exposed to, infected with or recovered from COVID-19 (not recorded which). Sequencing used PBMCs or T cells enriched from blood (not recorded which). The CDR3 sequence is CASSPGGRDSKDIYEQYF. The CDR3 nucleotides are TGTGCCAGCAGCCCCGGCGGTCGGGACTCAAAGGACATCTACGAGCAGTACTTC.